This TCR beta chain was observed in a study of T cell responses to AZD1222 COVID-19 vaccine. Study-level findings and limits: Baseline seropositives among AZD1222 recipients totaled only six. Spike-specific TCR breadth and depth both grew after two AZD1222 doses. Variant regions that are unmutated are reportedly the target of nearly half of spike-specific TCRs.

The germline CDR1 and CDR2 sequences are MRHNA and SNTAGT. The CDR3 sequence is 14 residues long. The V and J ends lost 7 bases and 0 bases respectively, with 9 bases between them. Pooled together were second doses at about 4 or about 12 weeks. TCRdb's table, derived via immunoSEQ multiplex PCR, lists solely in-frame clones and lacks some. The repertoire consists of about 82,000 clones, with 80% to 90% occurring once and the leading ten covering 12%. On this clone itself: Its antigen remains unidentified.

This receptor was obtained from an adult who received the AZD1222 COVID-19 vaccine. The sample here was peripheral blood, taken 28 days after the second AZD1222 dose. This chain uses TRBV6-4 with TRBJ2-2; D may correspond to TRBD1 or TRBD2 (5 bases each). CDR3 nucleotide sequence: TGTGCCAGCAAAAGGGACGCGAACACCGGGGAGCTGTTTTTT. Amino acid sequence: CASKRDANTGELFF.